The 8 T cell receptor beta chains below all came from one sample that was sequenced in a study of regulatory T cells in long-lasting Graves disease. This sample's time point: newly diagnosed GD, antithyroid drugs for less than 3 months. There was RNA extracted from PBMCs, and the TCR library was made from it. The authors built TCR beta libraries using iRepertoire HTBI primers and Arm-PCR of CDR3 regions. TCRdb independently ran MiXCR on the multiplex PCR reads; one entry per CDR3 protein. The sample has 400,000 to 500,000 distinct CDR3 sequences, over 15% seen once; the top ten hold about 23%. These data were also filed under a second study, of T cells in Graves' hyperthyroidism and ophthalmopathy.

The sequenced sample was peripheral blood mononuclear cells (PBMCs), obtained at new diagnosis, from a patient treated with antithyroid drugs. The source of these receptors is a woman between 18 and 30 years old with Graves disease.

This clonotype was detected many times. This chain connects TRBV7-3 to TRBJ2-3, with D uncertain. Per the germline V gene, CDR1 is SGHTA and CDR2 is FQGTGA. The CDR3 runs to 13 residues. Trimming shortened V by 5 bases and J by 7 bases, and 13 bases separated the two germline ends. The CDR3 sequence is CASSPLGYNTQYF. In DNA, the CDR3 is TGTGCCAGCAGCCCCCTAGGTTACAATACGCAGTATTTT.

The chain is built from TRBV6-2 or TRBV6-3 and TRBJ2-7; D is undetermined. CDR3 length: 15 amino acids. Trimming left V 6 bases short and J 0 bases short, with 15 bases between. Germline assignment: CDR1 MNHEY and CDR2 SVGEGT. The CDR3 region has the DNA TGTGCCAGCAGGGGATTCGGGCGGAGCTCCTACGAGCAGTACTTC. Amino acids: CASRGFGRSSYEQYF.

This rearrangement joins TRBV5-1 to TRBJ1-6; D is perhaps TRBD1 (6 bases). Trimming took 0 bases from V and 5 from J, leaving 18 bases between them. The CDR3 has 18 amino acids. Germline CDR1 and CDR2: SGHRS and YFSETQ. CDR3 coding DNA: TGCGCCAGCAGCTTGGCCCTAGCGGGGGGCGTCAATAATTCACCCCTCCACTTT. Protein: CASSLALAGGVNNSPLHF.

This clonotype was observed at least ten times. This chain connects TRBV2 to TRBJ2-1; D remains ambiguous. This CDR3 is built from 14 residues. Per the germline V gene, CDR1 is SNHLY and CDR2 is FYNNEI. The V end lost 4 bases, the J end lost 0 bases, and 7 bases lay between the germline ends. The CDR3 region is CASSGSFSYNEQFF. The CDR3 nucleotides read TGTGCCAGCAGTGGATCCTTCTCCTACAATGAGCAGTTCTTC.

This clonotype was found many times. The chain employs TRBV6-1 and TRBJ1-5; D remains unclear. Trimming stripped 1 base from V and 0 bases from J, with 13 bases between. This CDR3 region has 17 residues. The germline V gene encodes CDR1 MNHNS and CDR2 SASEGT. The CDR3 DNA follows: TGTGCCAGCAGTGAAGATTGGGGAGGTTTTAGCAATCAGCCCCAGCATTTT. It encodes CASSEDWGGFSNQPQHF.

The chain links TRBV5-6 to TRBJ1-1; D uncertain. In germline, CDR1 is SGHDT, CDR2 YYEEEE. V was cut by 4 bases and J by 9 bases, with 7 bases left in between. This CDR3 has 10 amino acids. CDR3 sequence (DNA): TGTGCCAGCAGCCCCTCAAAAGCTTTCTTT. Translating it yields CASSPSKAFF.

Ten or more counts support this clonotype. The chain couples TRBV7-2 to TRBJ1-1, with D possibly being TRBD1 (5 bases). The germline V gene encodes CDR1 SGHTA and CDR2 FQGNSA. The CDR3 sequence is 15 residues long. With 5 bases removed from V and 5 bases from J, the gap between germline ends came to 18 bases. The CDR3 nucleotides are TGTGCCAGCAGCCTGACTACTTTCCAGGGAACTGAAGCTTTCTTT. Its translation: CASSLTTFQGTEAFF.

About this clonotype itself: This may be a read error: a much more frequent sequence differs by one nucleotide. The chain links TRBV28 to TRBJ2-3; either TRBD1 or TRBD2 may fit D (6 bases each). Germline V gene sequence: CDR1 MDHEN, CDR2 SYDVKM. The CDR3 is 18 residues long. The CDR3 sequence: CASSPPLQGGTNTGTQYF. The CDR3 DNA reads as TGTGCCAGCAGCCCCCCACTTCAAGGGGGGACGAACACAGGTACGCAGTATTTT.